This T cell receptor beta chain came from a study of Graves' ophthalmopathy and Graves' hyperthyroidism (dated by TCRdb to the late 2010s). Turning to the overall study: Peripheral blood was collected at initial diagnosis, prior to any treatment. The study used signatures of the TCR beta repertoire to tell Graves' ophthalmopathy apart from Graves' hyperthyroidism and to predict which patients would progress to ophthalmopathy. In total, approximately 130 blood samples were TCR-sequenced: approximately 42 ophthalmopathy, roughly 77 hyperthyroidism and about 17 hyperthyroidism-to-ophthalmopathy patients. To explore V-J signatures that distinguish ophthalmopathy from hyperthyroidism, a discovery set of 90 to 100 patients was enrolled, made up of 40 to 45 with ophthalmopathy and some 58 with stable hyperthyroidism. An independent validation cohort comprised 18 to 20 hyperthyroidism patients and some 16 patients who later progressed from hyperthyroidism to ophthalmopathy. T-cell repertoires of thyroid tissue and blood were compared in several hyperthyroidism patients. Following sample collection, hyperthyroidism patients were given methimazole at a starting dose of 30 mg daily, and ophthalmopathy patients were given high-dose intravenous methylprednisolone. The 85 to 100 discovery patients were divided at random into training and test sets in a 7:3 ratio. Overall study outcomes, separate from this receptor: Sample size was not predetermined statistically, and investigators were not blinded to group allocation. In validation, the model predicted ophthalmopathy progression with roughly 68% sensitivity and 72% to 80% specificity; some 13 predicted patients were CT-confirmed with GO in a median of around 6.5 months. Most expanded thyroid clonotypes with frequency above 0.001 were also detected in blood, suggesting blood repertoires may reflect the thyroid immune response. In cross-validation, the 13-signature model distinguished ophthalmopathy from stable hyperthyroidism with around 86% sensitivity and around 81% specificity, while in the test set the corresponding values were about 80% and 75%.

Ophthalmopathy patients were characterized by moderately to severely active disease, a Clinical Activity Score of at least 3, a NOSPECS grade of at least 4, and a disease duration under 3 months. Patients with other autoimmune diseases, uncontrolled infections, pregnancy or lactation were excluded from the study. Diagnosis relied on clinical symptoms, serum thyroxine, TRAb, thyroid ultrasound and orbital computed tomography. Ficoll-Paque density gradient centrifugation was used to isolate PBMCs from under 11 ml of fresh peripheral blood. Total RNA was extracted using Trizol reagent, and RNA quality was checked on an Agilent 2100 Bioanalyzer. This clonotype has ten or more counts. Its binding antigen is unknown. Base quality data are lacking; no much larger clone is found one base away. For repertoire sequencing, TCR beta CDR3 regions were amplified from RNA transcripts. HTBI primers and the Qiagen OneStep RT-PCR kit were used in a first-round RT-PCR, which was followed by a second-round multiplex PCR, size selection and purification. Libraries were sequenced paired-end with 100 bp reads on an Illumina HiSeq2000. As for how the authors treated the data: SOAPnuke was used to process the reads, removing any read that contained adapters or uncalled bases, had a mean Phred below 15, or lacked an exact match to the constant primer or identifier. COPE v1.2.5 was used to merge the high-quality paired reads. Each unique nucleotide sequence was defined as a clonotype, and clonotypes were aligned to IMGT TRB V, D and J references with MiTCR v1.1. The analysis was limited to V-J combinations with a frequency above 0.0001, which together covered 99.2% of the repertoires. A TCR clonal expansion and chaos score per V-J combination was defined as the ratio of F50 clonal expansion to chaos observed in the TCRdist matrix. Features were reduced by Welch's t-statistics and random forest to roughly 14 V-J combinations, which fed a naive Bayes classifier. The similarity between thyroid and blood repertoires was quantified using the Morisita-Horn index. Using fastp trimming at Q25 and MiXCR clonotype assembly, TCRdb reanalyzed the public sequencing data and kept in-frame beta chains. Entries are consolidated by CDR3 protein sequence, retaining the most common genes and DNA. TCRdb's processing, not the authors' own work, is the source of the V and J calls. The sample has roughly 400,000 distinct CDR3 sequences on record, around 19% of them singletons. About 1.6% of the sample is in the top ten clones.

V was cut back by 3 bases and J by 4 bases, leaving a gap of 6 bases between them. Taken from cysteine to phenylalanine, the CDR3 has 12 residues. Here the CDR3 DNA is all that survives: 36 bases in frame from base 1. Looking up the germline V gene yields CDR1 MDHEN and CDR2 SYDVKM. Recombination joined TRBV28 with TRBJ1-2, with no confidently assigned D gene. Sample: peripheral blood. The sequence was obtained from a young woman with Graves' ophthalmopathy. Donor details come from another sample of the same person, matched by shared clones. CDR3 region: CASSFRTYGYTF. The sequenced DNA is TGTGCCAGCAGTTTTCGGACCTATGGCTACACCTTC.